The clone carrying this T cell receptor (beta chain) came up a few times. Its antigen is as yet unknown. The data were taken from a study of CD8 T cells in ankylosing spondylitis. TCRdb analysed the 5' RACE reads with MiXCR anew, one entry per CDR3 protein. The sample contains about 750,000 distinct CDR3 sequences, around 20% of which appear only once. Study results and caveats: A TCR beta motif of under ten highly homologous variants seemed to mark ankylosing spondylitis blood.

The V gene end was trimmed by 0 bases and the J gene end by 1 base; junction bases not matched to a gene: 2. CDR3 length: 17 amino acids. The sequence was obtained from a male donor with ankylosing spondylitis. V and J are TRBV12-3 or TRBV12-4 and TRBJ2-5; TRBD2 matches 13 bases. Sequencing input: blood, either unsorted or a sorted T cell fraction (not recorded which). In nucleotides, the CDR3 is TGTGCCAGCAGTTTAGCCCGACTAGCGGGGGGCCAAGAGACCCAGTACTTC. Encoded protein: CASSLARLAGGQETQYF.